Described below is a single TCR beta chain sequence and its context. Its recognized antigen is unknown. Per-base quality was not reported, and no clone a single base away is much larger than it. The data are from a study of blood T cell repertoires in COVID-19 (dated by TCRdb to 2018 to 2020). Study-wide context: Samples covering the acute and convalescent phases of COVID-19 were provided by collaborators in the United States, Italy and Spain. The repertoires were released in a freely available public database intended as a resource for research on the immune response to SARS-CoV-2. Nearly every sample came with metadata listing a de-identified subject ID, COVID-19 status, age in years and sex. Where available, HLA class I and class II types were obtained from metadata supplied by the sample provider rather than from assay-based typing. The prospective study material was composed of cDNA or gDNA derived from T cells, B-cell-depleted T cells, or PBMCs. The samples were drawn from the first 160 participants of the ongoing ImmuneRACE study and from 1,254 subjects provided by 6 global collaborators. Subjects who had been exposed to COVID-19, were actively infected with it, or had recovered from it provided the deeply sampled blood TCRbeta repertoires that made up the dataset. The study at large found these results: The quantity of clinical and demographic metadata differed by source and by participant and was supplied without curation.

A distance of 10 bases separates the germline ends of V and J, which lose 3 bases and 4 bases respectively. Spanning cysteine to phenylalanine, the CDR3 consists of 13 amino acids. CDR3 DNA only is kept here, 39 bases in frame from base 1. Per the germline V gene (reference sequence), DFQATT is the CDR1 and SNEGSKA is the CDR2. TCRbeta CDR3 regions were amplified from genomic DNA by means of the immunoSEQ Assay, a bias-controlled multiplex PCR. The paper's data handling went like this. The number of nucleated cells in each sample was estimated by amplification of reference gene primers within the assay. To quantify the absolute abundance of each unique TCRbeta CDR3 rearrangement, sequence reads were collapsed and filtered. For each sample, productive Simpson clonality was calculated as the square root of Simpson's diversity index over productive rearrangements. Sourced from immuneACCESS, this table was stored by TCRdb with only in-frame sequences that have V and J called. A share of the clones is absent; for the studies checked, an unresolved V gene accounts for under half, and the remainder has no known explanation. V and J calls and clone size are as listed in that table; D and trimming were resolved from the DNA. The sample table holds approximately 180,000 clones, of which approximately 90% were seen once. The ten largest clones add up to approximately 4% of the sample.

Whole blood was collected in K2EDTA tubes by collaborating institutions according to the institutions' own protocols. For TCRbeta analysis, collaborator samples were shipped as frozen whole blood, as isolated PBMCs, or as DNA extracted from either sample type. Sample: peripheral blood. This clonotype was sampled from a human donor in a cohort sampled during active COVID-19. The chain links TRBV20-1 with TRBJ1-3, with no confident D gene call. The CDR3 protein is CSASRGVGNTIYF. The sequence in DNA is TGCAGTGCTAGTCGGGGAGTCGGAAACACCATATATTTT.